Included here is one T cell receptor (beta chain) sequence, with context. The antigen is unknown. In chemo-refractory metastatic non-small-cell lung cancer, patients got ipilimumab CTLA-4 blockade together with focal radiation. Only in-frame clones appear in the TCRdb table, and some are missing; sequencing was by immunoSEQ multiplex PCR. This sample has about 46,000 clones; 79% occur once, and the top ten carry around 8.8%. The germline V gene encodes CDR1 LNHDA and CDR2 SQIVND (reference sequence). The CDR3 is 14 residues long. The J segment lost 4 bases and the V segment lost 3 bases, leaving 3 bases of the junction unmatched. This record comes from a study of radiotherapy plus CTLA-4 blockade in lung cancer. The study's findings and limits: Best predicting response, reportedly, were early blood T cell clone dynamics, with interferon-beta. Some TCR clones had been derived from tumors. These clones expanded in peripheral blood after radiotherapy plus ipilimumab.

The receptor was isolated from a human donor with non-small cell lung cancer who had a complete response to radiotherapy plus ipilimumab. This chain connects TRBV19 to TRBJ2-3; 8 nucleotides match TRBD2. This specimen consisted of peripheral blood, obtained from a patient treated with radiotherapy plus ipilimumab. The CDR3 DNA reads TGTGCCAGTAGTATCGGAGCGGGGGCAGATACGCAGTATTTT. Residues: CASSIGAGADTQYF.